This T cell receptor beta chain was retrieved from a study of identifying expanded T cells in peripheral blood. Notes on the study in general: Around 1.2 clones differed between technical replicates, versus approximately 17 and 20 over time. Clone count variance between roughly 2-week samples rose with total template count.

The repertoire was sequenced with immunoSEQ multiplex PCR; TCRdb's copy has only in-frame clones and lacks some. The sample yields roughly 92,000 clones, approximately 90% seen once. Germline values: CDR1 GTSNPN, CDR2 SVGIG (reference sequence). CDR3 length: 12 amino acids. Healthy donors had no documented immune events, such as infections, while sampled. To note about this clone: What it binds is unknown. At one end, the junction sequence differs from germline, possibly due to a read error.

The sample was blood. J is TRBJ2-7 and V is TRBV30; D gene ambiguous. The sequence was obtained from a person aged 18-70 years in good health. The CDR3 nucleotides read TGTGCCTGGAGTGTAATGTCCTTCGAGCAGTACTTC. Translation gives CAWSVMSFEQYF. The whole variable domain, remainder taken from reference TRBV30 and TRBJ2-7, is SQTIHQWPATLVQPVGSPLSLECTVEGTSNPNLYWYRQAAGRGLQLLFYSVGIGQISSEVPQNLSASRPQDRQFILSSKKLLLSDSGFYLCAWSVMSFEQYFGPGTRLTVT.